One TCR beta chain is described in this entry. Assay: immunoSEQ multiplex PCR; the TCRdb copy retains only in-frame clones and omits some. This table holds more than 70,000 clones, roughly 96% found once. This record comes from a study of technical replicates of blood from several donors. Trimming cost V 6 bases and J 5 bases; bases outside gene matches: 15. This CDR3 comprises 16 residues. Looked up from germline, CDR1 is MDHEN and CDR2 is SYDVKM. The sample was T cells isolated from PBMCs. This receptor was identified in a human donor in good health. J is TRBJ2-5 and V is TRBV28; 7 bases match TRBD2. The CDR3 is CASRTAYGGRWETQYF. The CDR3 coding sequence is TGTGCCAGCAGGACGGCCTACGGGGGGAGATGGGAGACCCAGTACTTC.